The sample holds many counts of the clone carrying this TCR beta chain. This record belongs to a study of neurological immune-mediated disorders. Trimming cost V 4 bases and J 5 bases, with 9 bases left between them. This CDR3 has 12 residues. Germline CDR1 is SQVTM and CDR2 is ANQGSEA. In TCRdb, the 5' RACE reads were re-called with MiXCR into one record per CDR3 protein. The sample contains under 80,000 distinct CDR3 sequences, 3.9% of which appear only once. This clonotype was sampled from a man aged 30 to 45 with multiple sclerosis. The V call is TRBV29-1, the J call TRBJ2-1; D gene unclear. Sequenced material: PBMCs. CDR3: CSVADGHNEQFF. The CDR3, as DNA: TGCAGCGTTGCAGATGGACACAATGAGCAGTTCTTC.